This T cell receptor (beta chain) came from a study of blood T cell repertoires in COVID-19. Overall study context: Whether acute or convalescent, the COVID-19 samples came from the United States, Italy and Spain. Sources were T cells, B-cell-depleted T cells, or PBMCs; the material itself was cDNA or gDNA.

The CDR3 spans 14 residues. The V gene lost 5 bases and the J gene lost 11 bases, with 16 bases spanning the gap. Germline CDR1 is SGHTA and CDR2 is FQGTGA. Per the original data handling: Using reference gene primer amplification, nucleated cell counts were estimated. The assay was immunoSEQ multiplex PCR, and TCRdb's table has in-frame clones only and misses some. The DNA gave D and trimming, while V, J and clone size come from that table. The sample includes under 250,000 clones, around 90% of them seen just once. The sample taken for sequencing was peripheral blood. The sequence was collected from a man in his thirties or forties with acute or convalescent COVID-19. This rearrangement joins TRBV7-3 to TRBJ1-6; a weak D match, TRBD1 (5 bases). The CDR3 here is CASSPGGVGAPLHF. Here the CDR3 DNA reads TGTGCCAGCAGCCCAGGAGGGGTGGGGGCACCCCTCCACTTT.